This T cell receptor (beta chain) comes out of a study of T cells in localized non-small cell lung cancer. Here immunoSEQ multiplex PCR was the method, and the copy in TCRdb shows in-frame clones only, minus some. The repertoire includes about 27,000 clones, less than 90% of them detected once, and around an eighth sits in the top ten. Study-level results: Density of T cells in blood, when higher, went with longer overall survival. Exceeding tumor, uninvolved adjacent lung had the highest T cell clonality.

For this clone: The target antigen is unknown.

V was shortened by 5 bases and J by 3 bases, with 5 bases between the two germline ends. The CDR3 has 11 amino acids. CDR1 is SGHTA and CDR2 is FQGNSA in the germline V gene. The V and J genes are TRBV7-2 and TRBJ2-7; D remains unclear. This sequence originates from a female donor at least 60 years old with stage II squamous cell lung carcinoma. Material: peripheral blood, obtained before any cancer treatment. The CDR3 loop is CASSESYEQYF. As DNA, the CDR3 is TGTGCCAGCAGCGAAAGCTACGAGCAGTACTTC.